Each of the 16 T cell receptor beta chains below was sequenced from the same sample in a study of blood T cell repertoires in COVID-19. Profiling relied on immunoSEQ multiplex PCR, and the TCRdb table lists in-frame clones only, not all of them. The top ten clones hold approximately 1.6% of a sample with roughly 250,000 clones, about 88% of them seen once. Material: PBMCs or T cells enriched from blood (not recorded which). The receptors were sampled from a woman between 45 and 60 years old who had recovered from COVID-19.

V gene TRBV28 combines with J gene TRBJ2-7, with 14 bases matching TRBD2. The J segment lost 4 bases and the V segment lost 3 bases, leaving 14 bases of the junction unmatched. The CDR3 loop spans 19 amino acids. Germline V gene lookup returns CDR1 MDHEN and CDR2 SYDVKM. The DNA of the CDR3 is TGTGCCAGCAGTTTCTTCGGGACTAGCGGGAGCCTGGGCGGGTACGAGCAGTACTTC. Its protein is CASSFFGTSGSLGGYEQYF.

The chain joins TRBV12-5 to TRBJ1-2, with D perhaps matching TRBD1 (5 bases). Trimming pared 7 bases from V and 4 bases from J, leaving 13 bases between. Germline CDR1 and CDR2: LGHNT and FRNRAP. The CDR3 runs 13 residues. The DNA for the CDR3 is TGTGCTAGTGCCCCAGGGTGGGGCTATGGCTACACCTTC. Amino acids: CASAPGWGYGYTF.

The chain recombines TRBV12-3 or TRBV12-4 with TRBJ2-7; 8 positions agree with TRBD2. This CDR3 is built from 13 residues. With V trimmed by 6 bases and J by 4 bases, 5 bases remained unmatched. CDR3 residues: CASSRLARYEQYF. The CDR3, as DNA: TGTGCCAGCAGCAGACTAGCGAGATACGAGCAGTACTTC.

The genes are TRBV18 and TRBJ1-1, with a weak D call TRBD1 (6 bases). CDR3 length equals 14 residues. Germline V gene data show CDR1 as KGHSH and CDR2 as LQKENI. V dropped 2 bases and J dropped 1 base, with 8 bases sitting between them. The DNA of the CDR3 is TGTGCCAGCTCACCAGCGACAGGGAACACTGAAGCTTTCTTT. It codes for CASSPATGNTEAFF.

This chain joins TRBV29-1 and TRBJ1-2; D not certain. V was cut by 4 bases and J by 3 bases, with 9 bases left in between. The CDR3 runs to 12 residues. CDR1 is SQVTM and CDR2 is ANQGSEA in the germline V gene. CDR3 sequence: CSVVVGDYGYTF. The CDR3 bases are TGCAGCGTTGTAGTTGGAGACTATGGCTACACCTTC.

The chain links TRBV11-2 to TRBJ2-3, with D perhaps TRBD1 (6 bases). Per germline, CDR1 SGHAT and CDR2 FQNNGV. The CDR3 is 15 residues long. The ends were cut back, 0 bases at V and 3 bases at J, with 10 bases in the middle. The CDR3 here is CASSLDYRVTDTQYF. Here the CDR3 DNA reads TGTGCCAGCAGCTTAGACTACAGGGTGACAGATACGCAGTATTTT.

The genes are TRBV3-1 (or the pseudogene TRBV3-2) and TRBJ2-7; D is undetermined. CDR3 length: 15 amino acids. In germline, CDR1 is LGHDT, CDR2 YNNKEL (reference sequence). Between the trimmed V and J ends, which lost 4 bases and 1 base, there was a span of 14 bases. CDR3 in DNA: TGTGCCAGCAGCCCCTCCGGAAGCAGGTCCTACGAGCAGTACTTC. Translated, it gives CASSPSGSRSYEQYF.

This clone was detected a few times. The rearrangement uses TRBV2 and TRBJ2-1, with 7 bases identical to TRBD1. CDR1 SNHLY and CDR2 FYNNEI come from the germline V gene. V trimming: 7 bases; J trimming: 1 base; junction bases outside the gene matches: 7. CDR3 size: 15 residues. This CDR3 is CASTWDSNSYNEQFF. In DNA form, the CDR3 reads TGTGCCAGCACCTGGGACAGTAATTCCTACAATGAGCAGTTCTTC.

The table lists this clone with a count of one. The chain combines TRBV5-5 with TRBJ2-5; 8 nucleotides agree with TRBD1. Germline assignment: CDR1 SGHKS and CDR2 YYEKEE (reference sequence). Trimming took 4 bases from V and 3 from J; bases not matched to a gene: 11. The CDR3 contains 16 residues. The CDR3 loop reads CASSPRGGTGKETQYF. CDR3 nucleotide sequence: TGTGCCAGCAGCCCACGTGGGGGGACAGGAAAAGAGACCCAGTACTTC.

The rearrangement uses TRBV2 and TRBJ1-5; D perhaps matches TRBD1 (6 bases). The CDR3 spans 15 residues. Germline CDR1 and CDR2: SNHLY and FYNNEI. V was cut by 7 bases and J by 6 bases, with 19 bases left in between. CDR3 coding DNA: TGTGCCAGCACCGTCGGAGGGGGGGGAAGTCAGCCCCAGCATTTT. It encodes CASTVGGGGSQPQHF.

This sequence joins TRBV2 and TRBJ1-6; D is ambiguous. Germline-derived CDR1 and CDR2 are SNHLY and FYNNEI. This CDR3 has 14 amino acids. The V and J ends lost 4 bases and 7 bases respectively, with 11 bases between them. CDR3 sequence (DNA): TGTGCCAGCAGTGTGACGGGGTTGAATTCACCCCTCCACTTT. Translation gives CASSVTGLNSPLHF.

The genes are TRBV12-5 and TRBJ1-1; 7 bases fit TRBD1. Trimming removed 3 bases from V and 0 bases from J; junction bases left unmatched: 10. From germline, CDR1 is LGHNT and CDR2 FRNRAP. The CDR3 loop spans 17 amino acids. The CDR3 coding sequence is TGTGCTAGTGGTTTCTATCCGGGACAGCATTTGAACACTGAAGCTTTCTTT. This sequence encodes CASGFYPGQHLNTEAFF.

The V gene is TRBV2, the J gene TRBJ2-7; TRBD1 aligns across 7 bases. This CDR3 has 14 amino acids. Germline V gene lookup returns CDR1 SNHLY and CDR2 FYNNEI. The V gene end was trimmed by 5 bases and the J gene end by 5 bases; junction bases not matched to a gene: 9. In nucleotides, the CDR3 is TGTGCCAGCAGTTCCAGGGGGTCGTCTAACGAGCAGTACTTC. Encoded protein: CASSSRGSSNEQYF.

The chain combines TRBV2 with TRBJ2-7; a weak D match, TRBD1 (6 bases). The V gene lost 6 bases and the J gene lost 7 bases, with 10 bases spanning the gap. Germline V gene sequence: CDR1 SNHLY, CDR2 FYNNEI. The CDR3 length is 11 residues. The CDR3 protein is CASRTQGEQYF. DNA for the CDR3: TGTGCCAGCAGGACTCAGGGGGAGCAGTACTTC.

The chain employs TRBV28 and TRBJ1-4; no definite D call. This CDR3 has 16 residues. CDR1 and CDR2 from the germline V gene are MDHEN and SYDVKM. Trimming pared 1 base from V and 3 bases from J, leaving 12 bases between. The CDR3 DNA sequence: TGTGCCAGCAGTTTATCGCTCGGCGGGGCTAATGAAAAACTGTTTTTT. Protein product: CASSLSLGGANEKLFF.

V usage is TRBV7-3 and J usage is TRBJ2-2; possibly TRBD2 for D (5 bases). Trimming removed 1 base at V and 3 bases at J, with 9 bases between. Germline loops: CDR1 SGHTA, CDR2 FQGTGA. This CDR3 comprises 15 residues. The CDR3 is CASSLNRGYTGELFF. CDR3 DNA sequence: TGTGCCAGCAGCTTAAATCGGGGATACACCGGGGAGCTGTTTTTT.